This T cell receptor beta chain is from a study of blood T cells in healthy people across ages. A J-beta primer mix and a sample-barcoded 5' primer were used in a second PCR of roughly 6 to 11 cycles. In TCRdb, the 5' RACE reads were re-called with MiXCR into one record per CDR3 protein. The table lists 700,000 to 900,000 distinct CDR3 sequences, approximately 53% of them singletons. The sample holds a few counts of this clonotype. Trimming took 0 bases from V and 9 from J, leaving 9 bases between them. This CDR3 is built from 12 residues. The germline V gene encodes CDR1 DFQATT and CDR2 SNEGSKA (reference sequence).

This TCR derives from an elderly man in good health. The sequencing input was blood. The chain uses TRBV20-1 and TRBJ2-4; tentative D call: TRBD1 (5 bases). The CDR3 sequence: CSARDSQGIQYF. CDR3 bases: TGCAGTGCTAGAGACTCCCAGGGCATTCAGTACTTC.